The TCR beta chain under discussion was sequenced for a study of T cell repertoires in cytomegalovirus infection. Study details: Newly reported HLA-C-restricted and thoroughly characterized HLA-B-restricted CMV epitopes were employed. Carrying CMV and the relevant HLA type showed in public TCR beta signatures. General study points: The response measured ex vivo was dominated by TCR beta clonotypes (HLA-C-restricted and CMV-specific). The study identified carriers of CMV plus the relevant HLA from cumulative public TCR beta family frequency.

This clonotype was counted between two and nine times. What it binds is unknown. V lost 3 bases, J lost 4 bases, and 18 bases lay in between. Germline loops: CDR1 SGHTA, CDR2 FQGNSA. This CDR3 region has 16 residues. TCRdb recomputed calls from the reads with MiXCR, one row per CDR3 protein. Of roughly 280,000 distinct CDR3 sequences listed, roughly a fifth are singletons. This TCR derives from a human donor in good health (CMV status not recorded). Some clones in this sample may be carry-over from other donors' samples. Source: cultured PBMCs, taken from culture after CMV antigen stimulation. V gene TRBV7-2 combines with J gene TRBJ1-2; D is uncertain. CDR3 amino acids: CASSFSPAAEAYGYTF. As DNA, the CDR3 is TGTGCCAGCAGCTTCTCCCCCGCAGCGGAGGCCTATGGCTACACCTTC.